One sample yielded the 19 T cell receptor beta chains listed below, sequenced in a study of technical replicates of blood from a few donors. Method: immunoSEQ multiplex PCR; TCRdb's copy keeps in-frame clones and lacks some. The table includes 65,000 to 95,000 clones, 98% detected once. Sequenced input: T cells isolated from PBMCs. All receptors come from a human donor in good health.

The V call is TRBV21-1, the J call TRBJ1-4; TRBD1 is the table's D call and was not checked against the DNA. TRBV21-1 is designated a pseudogene. The CDR3 spans 17 residues. Here the CDR3 DNA reads TGTGCCAGCAGCAAGGCAGGGTCAGCCGGGACTAATGAAAAACTGTTTTTT. Protein sequence: CASSKAGSAGTNEKLFF.

This sequence joins TRBV4-1 and TRBJ2-5; 10 bases are a match to TRBD2. The V segment lost 3 bases and the J segment 4 bases; nucleotides outside the gene matches: 14. This CDR3 is 18 amino acids long. The germline V gene encodes CDR1 MGHRA and CDR2 YSYEKL. The CDR3 coding sequence is TGCGCCAGCAGCCAGACAGCTTTATTGGCTAGCGGGAGAGAGACCCAGTACTTC. It codes for CASSQTALLASGRETQYF.

Written as DNA, the CDR3 is TGTGCCAGCAGCTCACCCGGAGAGACCCAGTACTTC. This codes for CASSSPGETQYF. The chain is built from TRBV5-4 and TRBJ2-5, with no clear D. The CDR3 contains 12 residues. The germline gives CDR1 SGHNT, CDR2 YYREEE (reference sequence). Trimming removed 3 bases at V and 4 bases at J, with 7 bases between.

V gene TRBV28 combines with J gene TRBJ1-1, with D maybe TRBD1 (5 bases). The CDR3 consists of 14 residues. Germline lookup yields CDR1 MDHEN and CDR2 SYDVKM. Trimming took off 3 bases at V and 0 bases at J, with 8 bases between the two ends. The DNA for the CDR3 is TGTGCCAGCAGTTTGCAGGGTTTGAACACTGAAGCTTTCTTT. Protein product: CASSLQGLNTEAFF.

The CDR3 protein is CASSLRRGNEQFF. Written as DNA, the CDR3 is TGCGCCAGCAGCCTCCGCAGGGGCAATGAGCAGTTCTTC. The chain joins TRBV4-1 to TRBJ2-1, with D possibly TRBD1 on 6 matching bases. CDR3 length equals 13 residues. Between the trimmed V and J ends, which lost 4 bases and 6 bases, there was a span of 10 bases. CDR1 and CDR2 (germline): MGHRA, YSYEKL.

This chain joins TRBV4-1 and TRBJ2-1, with a tentative D call TRBD2 (6 bases). With 4 bases removed from V and 0 bases from J, the gap between germline ends came to 13 bases. Looked up from germline, CDR1 is MGHRA and CDR2 is YSYEKL. This CDR3 spans 16 amino acids. The CDR3 coding sequence is TGCGCCAGCAGCCGAATAGCGGATAGCTCCTACAATGAGCAGTTCTTC. Translated: CASSRIADSSYNEQFF.

The chain uses TRBV7-9 and TRBJ2-5, with 8 bases matching TRBD2. Germline V CDR1 and CDR2: SEHNR, FQNEAQ (reference sequence). The CDR3 covers 16 residues. The V segment lost 4 bases and the J segment 0 bases; nucleotides outside the gene matches: 7. CDR3 amino acids: CASSSRTSSNQETQYF. The CDR3 coding sequence is TGTGCCAGCAGCTCAAGGACTAGCTCAAACCAAGAGACCCAGTACTTC. The full variable domain, in which reference TRBV7-9 and TRBJ2-5 provide the parts outside the CDR3, is DTGVSQNPRHKITKRGQNVTFRCDPISEHNRLYWYRQTLGQGPEFLTYFQNEAQLEKSRLLSDRFSAERPKGSFSTLEIQRTEQGDSAMYLCASSSRTSSNQETQYFGPGTRLLVL.

The gene calls are TRBV6-5 and TRBJ2-7, with TRBD2 matching 8 bases. The CDR3 length is 13 residues. Per germline, CDR1 MNHEY and CDR2 SVGAGI. Unmatched junction bases numbered 3, after V lost 5 bases and J lost 3 bases. For the CDR3, the DNA is TGTGCCAGCAGTGAACTAGCGGACTACGAGCAGTACTTC. It translates to CASSELADYEQYF.

The chain couples TRBV11-2 to TRBJ2-1; D is unresolved. This CDR3 contains 12 residues. CDR1 is SGHAT and CDR2 is FQNNGV in the germline V gene. The V and J ends lost 0 bases and 10 bases respectively, with 7 bases between them. CDR3 sequence (DNA): TGTGCCAGCAGCTTAGATGTAGTGGAGCAGTTCTTC. The encoded protein is CASSLDVVEQFF.

V and J are TRBV5-6 and TRBJ1-2; maybe TRBD1 (5 bases). Germline V gene data show CDR1 as SGHDT and CDR2 as YYEEEE. The CDR3 sequence is 15 residues long. The ends were cut back, 2 bases at V and 3 bases at J, with 14 bases in the middle. The CDR3 DNA is TGTGCCAGCAGCTTATCGGGACTCTCTCACTATGGCTACACCTTC. Its protein is CASSLSGLSHYGYTF.

The genes are TRBV30 and TRBJ1-4; perhaps TRBD1 as D (5 bases). This CDR3 comprises 17 residues. Germline V gene data show CDR1 as GTSNPN and CDR2 as SVGIG (reference sequence). V lost 3 bases and J lost 0, with 17 bases in between. The CDR3 sequence: CAWRLRGAPSTNEKLFF. Written as DNA, the CDR3 is TGTGCCTGGAGGTTACGTGGGGCCCCCTCAACTAATGAAAAACTGTTTTTT.

The chain combines TRBV13 with TRBJ2-5; 12 nucleotides line up with TRBD2. V shed 5 bases and J 0 bases; nucleotides not matched to a gene: 4. Germline lookup yields CDR1 PRHDT and CDR2 FYEKMQ (reference sequence). The length of the CDR3 is 16 residues. The CDR3 DNA reads as TGTGCCAGCAGCCCCCGGACTAGCGGGAACCAAGAGACCCAGTACTTC. As protein: CASSPRTSGNQETQYF.

The V call is TRBV28, the J call TRBJ1-4, with TRBD1 matching over 10 bases. J lost 4 bases, V lost 8 bases, and 1 base had no gene match. Germline CDR1 is MDHEN and CDR2 is SYDVKM. The CDR3 runs 13 residues. CDR3 nucleotides: TGTGCCAGCGGACAGGGGGTTAATGAAAAACTGTTTTTT. This codes for CASGQGVNEKLFF.

The chain links TRBV15 to TRBJ2-7; D may be TRBD1 (5 bases). V lost 0 bases and J 5 bases, leaving 14 bases between the germline ends. The CDR3 is 15 amino acids. Germline V lookup: CDR1 LNHNV, CDR2 YYDKDF (reference sequence). The CDR3 is CATSRDLEGVHEQYF. DNA for the CDR3: TGTGCCACCAGCAGAGATCTGGAAGGGGTCCACGAGCAGTACTTC.

This clone was seen a single time. The chain uses TRBV19 and TRBJ2-7, with D possibly being TRBD2 (6 bases). The length of the CDR3 is 14 residues. Germline CDR1 LNHDA, CDR2 SQIVND (reference sequence). V was clipped by 7 bases and J by 3 bases, with 16 bases between them. The CDR3 region is CASKAGTDYYEQYF. CDR3 nucleotides: TGTGCCAGTAAGGCGGGGACCGACTACTACGAGCAGTACTTC.

This clone was observed a single time. The chain carries TRBV18 and TRBJ1-1; the D is unclear. V was pared by 6 bases and J by 2 bases, with 10 bases between. The CDR3 totals 13 residues. CDR1 and CDR2 from the germline V gene are KGHSH and LQKENI. DNA for the CDR3: TGTGCCAGCTCCCCGGGAGAAAACACTGAAGCTTTCTTT. Translation gives CASSPGENTEAFF.

This chain links TRBV7-6 with TRBJ1-1; TRBD1 matches 8 bases. With V trimmed by 3 bases and J by 11 bases, 17 bases remained unmatched. The CDR3 extends over 16 amino acids. CDR1 SGHVS and CDR2 FNYEAQ come from the germline V gene. The CDR3, as DNA: TGTGCCAGCAGCTTGTCAGGGGGCGATTTCGCGTCAGAGGCTTTCTTT. Protein: CASSLSGGDFASEAFF.

The V gene is TRBV19, the J gene TRBJ2-7; D ambiguous. The CDR3 is 14 amino acids. Between the trimmed V and J ends, which lost 9 bases and 0 bases, there was a span of 15 bases. Germline V CDR1 and CDR2: LNHDA, SQIVND (reference sequence). The CDR3: CASTDSVGSYEQYF. CDR3 DNA sequence: TGTGCCAGCACAGATAGTGTGGGCTCCTACGAGCAGTACTTC.

The chain has TRBV6-5 and TRBJ2-5; 8 nucleotides align to TRBD2. Germline V lookup: CDR1 MNHEY, CDR2 SVGAGI. CDR3 length equals 14 residues. V lost 7 bases, J lost 4 bases, and 8 bases stayed unmatched. This CDR3 is CASNPAGVLETQYF. The CDR3 DNA is TGTGCCAGCAATCCAGCGGGAGTCTTAGAGACCCAGTACTTC.